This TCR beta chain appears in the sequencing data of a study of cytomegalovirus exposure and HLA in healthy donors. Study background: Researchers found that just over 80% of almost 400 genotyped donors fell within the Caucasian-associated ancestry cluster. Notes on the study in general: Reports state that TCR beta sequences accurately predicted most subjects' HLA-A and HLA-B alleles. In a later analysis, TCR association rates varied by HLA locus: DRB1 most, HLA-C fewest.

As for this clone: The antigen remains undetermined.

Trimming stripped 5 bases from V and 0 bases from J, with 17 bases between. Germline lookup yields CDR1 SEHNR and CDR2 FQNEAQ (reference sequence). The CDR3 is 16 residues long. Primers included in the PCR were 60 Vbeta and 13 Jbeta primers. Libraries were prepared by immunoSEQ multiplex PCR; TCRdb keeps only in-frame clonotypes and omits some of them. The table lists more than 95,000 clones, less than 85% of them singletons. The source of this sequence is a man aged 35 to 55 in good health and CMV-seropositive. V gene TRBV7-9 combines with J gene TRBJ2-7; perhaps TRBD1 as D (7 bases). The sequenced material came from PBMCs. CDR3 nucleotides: TGTGCCAGCAGCCCAACCCCAGGGGGGAACTCCTACGAGCAGTACTTC. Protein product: CASSPTPGGNSYEQYF.